These 6 T cell receptor beta chains originate from one sample sequenced in a study of CD8+CD57+ T cells in acquired aplastic anemia. The template for TCR beta VDJ and CDR3 sequence profiling was genomic DNA. TCRdb called the reads again in MiXCR, with one record for every CDR3 protein. The repertoire holds about 170,000 distinct CDR3 sequences, with about 60% as singletons. The sample was sorted CD4+, CD8+, or CD8+CD57+ T cells (not recorded which) from PBMCs. These receptors came from a human donor in good health.

This clonotype was found many times. The chain carries TRBV9 and TRBJ1-1, with D maybe TRBD1 (6 bases). Trimming left V 3 bases short and J 0 bases short, with 9 bases between. There are 14 residues in the CDR3. The germline CDR1 and CDR2 sequences are SGDLS and YYNGEE. CDR3 protein: CASSAGQLNTEAFF. CDR3 DNA sequence: TGTGCCAGCAGCGCAGGACAGTTGAACACTGAAGCTTTCTTT.

The gene calls are TRBV28 and TRBJ2-7, with D hard to call. Germline CDR1 reads MDHEN; CDR2 reads SYDVKM. The CDR3 loop spans 15 amino acids. V lost 1 base to trimming and J lost 1 base, with 11 bases between them. The CDR3 here is CASSLLSNPSYEQYF. The CDR3 DNA follows: TGTGCCAGCAGTTTATTAAGTAATCCGTCCTACGAGCAGTACTTC.

This sequence joins TRBV24-1 and TRBJ1-2; 7 bases agree with TRBD1. The germline gives CDR1 KGHDR, CDR2 SFDVKD. The CDR3 spans 14 residues. V lost 3 bases, J lost 4 bases, and 4 bases stayed unmatched. Here the CDR3 reads CATSDPDRVYGYTF. CDR3 nucleotides: TGTGCCACCAGTGATCCCGACAGGGTCTATGGCTACACCTTC.

The chain has TRBV20-1 and TRBJ1-4, with 7 bases lining up with TRBD1. After removal of 6 bases from V and 5 bases from J, the junction contained 9 bases not matched to a gene. There are 14 residues in the CDR3. Germline V gene lookup returns CDR1 DFQATT and CDR2 SNEGSKA (reference sequence). CDR3 DNA sequence: TGCAGTGCGAATTGGGGGACAGAGAATGAAAAACTGTTTTTT. Amino acids: CSANWGTENEKLFF.

The sample holds many counts of this clonotype. The DNA for the CDR3 is TGCGCCAGCAGCCAAACCCTGGCACTAGCGCCAGATACGCAGTATTTT. Amino acid sequence: CASSQTLALAPDTQYF. V and J are TRBV4-1 and TRBJ2-3, with 7 positions matching TRBD2. Germline values: CDR1 MGHRA, CDR2 YSYEKL. With 2 bases clipped from V and 4 bases from J, the junction kept 9 bases outside the gene matches. This CDR3 contains 16 residues.

J is TRBJ2-7 and V is TRBV7-6; D gene ambiguous. With 1 base removed from V and 4 bases from J, the gap between germline ends came to 8 bases. This CDR3 spans 13 amino acids. Germline CDR1 and CDR2: SGHVS and FNYEAQ. CDR3 DNA sequence: TGTGCCAGCAGCTTAGGTACGAATTACGAGCAGTACTTC. Protein sequence: CASSLGTNYEQYF.